These 29 T cell receptor beta chains were sequenced from one sample in a study of blood T cells in healthy people across ages. Combining a sample-barcoded 5' primer with a J-beta primer mix, a second PCR ran for roughly 7 to 12 cycles. TCRdb re-called the 5' RACE reads through MiXCR, storing one row per CDR3 protein. The table has more than 1.4 million distinct CDR3 sequences, around two fifths seen once; the top ten hold 7.9%. Sequencing input: blood. These receptors all come from a young woman in good health.

This chain links TRBV10-3 with TRBJ1-5, with TRBD1 identical over 9 bases. The CDR3 loop spans 14 amino acids. V lost 6 bases to trimming and J lost 6 bases; unmatched junction nucleotides: 6. The germline CDR1 and CDR2 sequences are ENHRY and SYGVKD. CDR3 nucleotides: TGTGCCATCAGCGGGACAGGGTTCAGTCAGCCCCAGCATTTT. It is translated as CAISGTGFSQPQHF.

J is TRBJ2-2 and V is TRBV20-1; D is tentatively TRBD1 or TRBD2 (5 bases each). Germline V gene lookup returns CDR1 DFQATT and CDR2 SNEGSKA (reference sequence). This CDR3 contains 14 residues. The V end was cut by 6 bases, the J end by 1 base, with 12 bases between. CDR3 loop: CSAGSTGNTGELFF. CDR3 bases: TGCAGTGCAGGGAGTACAGGGAACACCGGGGAGCTGTTTTTT.

This clonotype was counted between two and nine times. V and J are TRBV20-1 and TRBJ2-3; 8 bases agree with TRBD2. The CDR3 is 15 amino acids. Germline-derived CDR1 and CDR2 are DFQATT and SNEGSKA (reference sequence). The DNA for the CDR3 is TGCAGCGCCCTGGAGGGAGCGGGAGTGGCAGATACGCAGTATTTT. It codes for CSALEGAGVADTQYF.

The chain joins TRBV6-5 to TRBJ2-5; no firm D call. The end of the DNA aligns better with TRBJ2-7, so the J call may be wrong. Germline lookup yields CDR1 MNHEY and CDR2 SVGAGI. The CDR3 runs 13 residues. CDR3 loop: CASSFLKAYEQYF. DNA of the CDR3: TGTGCCAGCAGTTTCCTGAAAGCCTACGAGCAGTACTTC.

The sample holds a few counts of this clonotype. This chain joins TRBV4-1 and TRBJ2-3; 13 bases fit TRBD2. This CDR3 has 19 amino acids. CDR1 is MGHRA, CDR2 YSYEKL, per germline. V lost 0 bases and J lost 2; bases outside the gene matches: 8. CDR3 region: CASSQEGLAGVRDTDTQYF. DNA for the CDR3: TGCGCCAGCAGCCAAGAAGGACTAGCGGGGGTGCGGGACACAGATACGCAGTATTTT.

This clonotype came up a few times. This sequence joins TRBV2 and TRBJ2-3; TRBD2 aligns across 12 bases. Germline CDR1 reads SNHLY; CDR2 reads FYNNEI. The V segment lost 6 bases and the J segment 1 base; nucleotides outside the gene matches: 2. The CDR3 runs 15 residues. CDR3 residues: CASRRTSGGTDTQYF. For the CDR3, the DNA is TGTGCCAGCAGAAGGACTAGCGGGGGCACAGATACGCAGTATTTT.

V and J are TRBV5-1 and TRBJ1-1; 10 bases align to TRBD1. Germline CDR1 reads SGHRS; CDR2 reads YFSETQ. The V and J ends lost 2 bases and 0 bases, in that order; junction bases with no gene match: 7. CDR3 length: 17 residues. The CDR3 DNA follows: TGCGCCAGCAGCTTTATGGGACAGGGGACTATGAACACTGAAGCTTTCTTT. Translation gives CASSFMGQGTMNTEAFF.

There are a few counts of this clonotype. The rearrangement links TRBV28 to TRBJ2-7, with unresolved D. V lost 4 bases, J lost 3 bases, and 16 bases lay in between. CDR1 MDHEN and CDR2 SYDVKM come from the germline V gene. The CDR3 totals 15 residues. DNA for the CDR3: TGTGCCAGCAGTTCATCGCAGTCGGTCCACTACGAGCAGTACTTC. It encodes CASSSSQSVHYEQYF.

The J gene is TRBJ2-1, the V gene TRBV5-1; 10 nucleotides agree with TRBD2. Germline V CDR1 and CDR2: SGHRS, YFSETQ. This CDR3 is 20 amino acids long. V lost 0 bases, J lost 6 bases, and 18 bases stayed unmatched. The CDR3 is CASSLGGIPRSTSGSNEQFF. For the CDR3, the DNA is TGCGCCAGCAGCTTGGGGGGGATACCCCGCTCGACTAGCGGGTCCAATGAGCAGTTCTTC. Supplemented by reference TRBV5-1 and TRBJ2-1, the full variable domain reads KAGVTQTPRYLIKTRGQQVTLSCSPISGHRSVSWYQQTPGQGLQFLFEYFSETQRNKGNFPGRFSGRQFSNSRSEMNVSTLELGDSALYLCASSLGGIPRSTSGSNEQFFGPGTRLTVL.

This clonotype has only one observation. The J gene is TRBJ2-1, the V gene TRBV9, with D unresolved. The length of the CDR3 is 13 residues. Germline V gene sequence: CDR1 SGDLS, CDR2 YYNGEE. V shed 3 bases and J shed 5 bases, with 9 bases lying between them. The CDR3 reads CASSAGQDNEQFF. In DNA form, the CDR3 reads TGTGCCAGCAGCGCAGGCCAGGACAATGAGCAGTTCTTC. Full variable domain (outside the CDR3, taken from reference TRBV9 and TRBJ2-1): DSGVTQTPKHLITATGQRVTLRCSPRSGDLSVYWYQQSLDQGLQFLIQYYNGEERAKGNILERFSAQQFPDLHSELNLSSLELGDSALYFCASSAGQDNEQFFGPGTRLTVL.

V gene TRBV12-3 or TRBV12-4 combines with J gene TRBJ2-7; D is tentatively TRBD1 or TRBD2 (7 bases each). With the DNA end fitting TRBJ2-4 better, the J assignment may be wrong. This CDR3 comprises 13 residues. CDR3 region: CASSVPGGDIQYF. Written as DNA, the CDR3 is TGTGCCAGCAGTGTGCCAGGGGGGGACATTCAGTACTTC.

This clonotype was picked up a small number of times. This chain uses TRBV21-1 with TRBJ2-4; TRBD1 is the table's D call, not checked against the DNA. TRBV21-1 is termed a pseudogene. The CDR3 extends over 15 amino acids. The CDR3 nucleotides are TGTGCCAGCAGCAAAGGAGGCAGGGGGCGAAACATTCAGTACTTC. It is translated as CASSKGGRGRNIQYF.

In its sample, this clonotype was seen once. The V gene is TRBV20-1, the J gene TRBJ2-1; 9 positions agree with TRBD2. The CDR3 consists of 15 residues. Germline values: CDR1 DFQATT, CDR2 SNEGSKA (reference sequence). Trimming at V came to 2 bases and at J to 5 bases, leaving 7 bases not matched to a gene. The DNA of the CDR3 is TGCAGTGCTAGACTAGCGGGACGGAATGACAATGAGCAGTTCTTC. Residues: CSARLAGRNDNEQFF.

The V gene is TRBV5-1, the J gene TRBJ2-3; the match to TRBD2 covers 7 bases. The germline CDR1 and CDR2 sequences are SGHRS and YFSETQ. With 5 bases clipped from V and 5 bases from J, the junction kept 8 bases outside the gene matches. The length of the CDR3 is 14 residues. CDR3 in DNA: TGCGCCAGCAGGGTCCGGGAGGAAGGAGATACGCAGTATTTT. It encodes CASRVREEGDTQYF.

The V gene is TRBV4-2, the J gene TRBJ2-4, with D possibly matching TRBD1 (6 bases). The germline CDR1 and CDR2 sequences are LGHNA and YNFKEQ. Trimming pared 2 bases from V and 0 bases from J, leaving 11 bases between. The CDR3 spans 16 residues. The CDR3 DNA sequence: TGTGCCAGCAGCCAACCCGGGACAAGAGCCAAAAACATTCAGTACTTC. It encodes CASSQPGTRAKNIQYF.

This sequence joins TRBV2 and TRBJ2-4; D is perhaps TRBD2 (6 bases). Trimming shortened V by 1 base and J by 6 bases, and 13 bases separated the two germline ends. The CDR3 runs 15 residues. Germline V gene data show CDR1 as SNHLY and CDR2 as FYNNEI. In DNA, the CDR3 is TGTGCCAGCAGTGAAGGGTACAGGAGGGGAAACATTCAGTACTTC. It specifies CASSEGYRRGNIQYF. Full variable domain (remainder filled in from reference TRBV2 and TRBJ2-4): EPEVTQTPSHQVTQMGQEVILRCVPISNHLYFYWYRQILGQKVEFLVSFYNNEISEKSEIFDDQFSVERPDGSNFTLKIRSTKLEDSAMYFCASSEGYRRGNIQYFGAGTRLSVL.

This clonotype was detected only a few times. The rearrangement joins TRBV6-1 to TRBJ2-4; D may be TRBD1 or TRBD2 (5 bases each). This CDR3 has 14 residues. Germline CDR1 and CDR2: MNHNS and SASEGT. V lost 6 bases to trimming and J lost 0 bases, with 9 bases between them. The CDR3 DNA reads as TGTGCCAGCAGGGGACCTATAGCCAAAAACATTCAGTACTTC. As protein: CASRGPIAKNIQYF.

The chain couples TRBV21-1 to TRBJ2-1; TRBD2 is the table's D call and was not checked against the DNA. TRBV21-1 constitutes a pseudogene. The CDR3 totals 12 residues. The CDR3 DNA follows: TGTGCCAGCAGCAAAGACGAGGGCGGGCAGTTCTTC. As protein: CASSKDEGGQFF.

V gene TRBV25-1 combines with J gene TRBJ1-2; D is perhaps TRBD1 (5 bases). V lost 5 bases and J lost 4, with 11 bases in between. Germline-derived CDR1 and CDR2 are MGHDK and SYGVNS. This CDR3 is built from 13 residues. CDR3 region: CASSPSGTYGYTF. CDR3 DNA: TGTGCCAGCAGTCCCTCCGGGACCTATGGCTACACCTTC.

The chain is built from TRBV4-1 and TRBJ1-1; no clear D gene. The CDR3 totals 14 residues. CDR1 and CDR2 (germline): MGHRA, YSYEKL. CDR3 sequence: CASGAGMRNTEAFF. The CDR3 DNA reads TGCGCTTCGGGCGCGGGTATGAGGAACACTGAAGCTTTCTTT.

In this sample, this clonotype turned up a few times. The chain combines TRBV4-1 with TRBJ1-1, with 8 positions matching TRBD1. With 2 bases clipped from V and 4 bases from J, the junction kept 9 bases outside the gene matches. This CDR3 comprises 16 residues. Looked up from germline, CDR1 is MGHRA and CDR2 is YSYEKL. For the CDR3, the DNA is TGCGCCAGCAGCCAACAATTTAAGGACAGGGTCACTGAAGCTTTCTTT. As protein: CASSQQFKDRVTEAFF.

This chain joins TRBV2 and TRBJ1-5; tentatively, D is TRBD1 (6 bases). CDR3 size: 11 residues. Germline V gene lookup returns CDR1 SNHLY and CDR2 FYNNEI. Trimming stripped 4 bases from V and 12 bases from J, with 10 bases between. Here the CDR3 DNA reads TGTGCCAGCAGTGCGGACAGCCACCAGCATTTT. Protein: CASSADSHQHF.

This clonotype showed up just a few times. The V and J genes are TRBV28 and TRBJ1-2, with 9 positions matching TRBD1. The CDR3 runs 15 residues. From germline, CDR1 is MDHEN and CDR2 SYDVKM. V lost 2 bases to trimming and J lost 5 bases; unmatched junction nucleotides: 6. The CDR3 coding sequence is TGTGCCAGCAGTTTAAACCCTGGGACAGGGTATGGCTACACCTTC. Protein product: CASSLNPGTGYGYTF.

This clonotype showed up just once. The chain is built from TRBV20-1 and TRBJ2-7; D is possibly TRBD2 (5 bases). V lost 0 bases, J lost 4 bases, and 16 bases lay in between. This CDR3 has 15 amino acids. Germline CDR1 is DFQATT and CDR2 is SNEGSKA (reference sequence). CDR3 sequence: CSARDSDPSGYEQYF. The CDR3, as DNA: TGCAGTGCTAGAGATAGCGATCCCTCCGGGTACGAGCAGTACTTC.

This clonotype was observed once. V is TRBV28 and J is TRBJ2-1, with D tentatively TRBD1 or TRBD2 (6 bases each). The J call could be wrong; TRBJ2-7 is a better fit for the DNA end. Germline CDR1 and CDR2: MDHEN and SYDVKM. The CDR3 has 17 amino acids. CDR3 protein: CASSQRGGLSSYNEQYF. The DNA of the CDR3 is TGTGCCAGCAGTCAAAGAGGGGGACTGAGCTCCTACAATGAGCAGTACTTC.

This clonotype showed up just a few times. V and J are TRBV7-8 and TRBJ1-5, with D tentatively TRBD1 (5 bases). The CDR3 spans 18 residues. V was shortened by 0 bases and J by 0 bases, with 15 bases between the two germline ends. Germline CDR1 SGHVS, CDR2 FQNEAQ. DNA for the CDR3: TGTGCCAGCAGCTTAGCGCTGTTAATGGGGGATAGCAATCAGCCCCAGCATTTT. Residues: CASSLALLMGDSNQPQHF.

Only a few counts were recorded for this clonotype. The chain links TRBV20-1 to TRBJ2-1, with TRBD2 as a possible D gene (5 bases). Deletions cut 6 bases from V and 0 bases from J, with 9 bases between. Germline V gene data show CDR1 as DFQATT and CDR2 as SNEGSKA (reference sequence). The CDR3 is 13 amino acids. Here the CDR3 reads CSAGVSSYNEQFF. The CDR3 nucleotides are TGCAGTGCCGGGGTGAGCTCCTACAATGAGCAGTTCTTC.

This chain connects TRBV29-1 to TRBJ2-5; D is unresolved. Germline lookup yields CDR1 SQVTM and CDR2 ANQGSEA. The CDR3 is made up of 13 amino acids. V lost 4 bases, J lost 1 base, and 10 bases lay in between. This CDR3 reads CSVVVQLQETQYF. The CDR3, as DNA: TGCAGCGTTGTGGTACAGCTCCAAGAGACCCAGTACTTC.

The V gene is TRBV6-5, the J gene TRBJ1-1, with no clear D. Trimming stripped 11 bases from V and 4 bases from J, with 11 bases between. CDR3 length: 11 residues. Looked up from germline, CDR1 is MNHEY and CDR2 is SVGAGI. In DNA form, the CDR3 reads TGTGCCGCCGGGGTGGCCACTGAAGCTTTCTTT. The encoded protein is CAAGVATEAFF.